This note documents a single TCR beta chain sequence. This entry is derived from a study of OX40 agonist ivuxolimab in advanced cancers. TCRdb keeps only in-frame clones here, not all; method: immunoSEQ multiplex PCR. The sample yields roughly 100,000 clones, about four fifths seen once. Per the germline V gene, CDR1 is KGHSH and CDR2 is LQKENI. CDR3 length: 15 amino acids. V lost 1 base to trimming and J lost 7 bases, with 11 bases between them. The source material was CD4+ or CD8+ T cells sorted from blood, sampled in a trial of the OX40 agonist ivuxolimab. The chain employs TRBV18 and TRBJ1-6; perhaps TRBD1 as D (6 bases). The TCR comes from an adult with an advanced solid tumor such as melanoma, head and neck, liver or kidney cancer. CDR3 residues: CASSPRHRENSPLHF. Written as DNA, the CDR3 is TGTGCCAGCTCACCACGGCACAGGGAAAATTCACCCCTCCACTTT.